Included here is one T cell receptor (beta chain) sequence, with context. The CDR3 totals 15 residues. Trimming left V 3 bases short and J 5 bases short, with 16 bases between. Germline V gene sequence: CDR1 MGHRA, CDR2 YSYEKL. This sample stems from a study of blood T cell repertoires in COVID-19. Whole-study context: T cells, B-cell-depleted T cells, or PBMCs provided the cDNA or gDNA that served as material.

TCRdb's copy holds only in-frame clones and misses some; the assay was immunoSEQ multiplex PCR. The repertoire holds roughly 70,000 clones, with approximately 73% as singletons. The sequencing input was peripheral blood. This receptor was obtained from a man in his sixties with COVID-19, enrolled during active disease. The chain combines TRBV4-1 with TRBJ1-2; D is ambiguous. The CDR3 DNA is TGCGCCAGCAGCCAGCCAGACCGGGGAGGGTATGGCTACACCTTC. This translates into CASSQPDRGGYGYTF.